This T cell receptor (beta chain) originates from a study of human T cells and chemical hapten exposure. Study in general: 2% DPC applied to a 2 cm by 2 cm arm area sensitized donors. The patient population, which was mostly female, had alopecia areata, totalis or universalis.

In the study's own analysis: Sequenced samples showed a median of 95,638 TCRs each, with counts running from around 24,000 to 710,000. Via MiXCR, TCRdb re-called the RACE reads, giving one row per CDR3 protein. TCRdb assigned the V and J calls; the authors' analysis was not used. The sample includes approximately 38,000 distinct CDR3 sequences, over 9.5% of them seen just once. This clonotype occurred many times. CDR3 size: 16 residues. Germline V gene lookup returns CDR1 LGHDT and CDR2 YNNKEL (reference sequence). J gave up 5 bases and V 1 base, and 6 bases lay outside the gene matches. Stated time point: pre-sensitization, week 0. Treatment in this sample: therapeutic diphenylcyclopropenone sensitization with weekly scalp DPC.

The receptor comes from a man under 40 with alopecia areata. Some clones in this sample may be carry-over from other donors' samples. This chain joins TRBV3-1 and TRBJ2-1; 9 positions match TRBD2. Sample: whole blood, taken in connection with sensitization to the hapten diphenylcyclopropenone (DPC). CDR3 region: CASSQGVASGDNEQFF. DNA for the CDR3: TGTGCCAGCAGCCAAGGTGTCGCTAGCGGGGACAATGAGCAGTTCTTC.